These 5 T cell receptor beta chains originate from one sample sequenced in a study of shared clonotypes between healthy human individuals. TCRdb's table, derived via immunoSEQ multiplex PCR, lists solely in-frame clones and lacks some. The table includes about half a million clones, around 73% detected once. Material: PBMCs. Receptors originate from a woman in her 40s in good health. Some clones in this sample may be carry-over from other donors' samples.

This clone was found once. The chain employs TRBV7-8 and TRBJ2-5, with 8 bases that match TRBD2. Germline CDR1 SGHVS, CDR2 FQNEAQ. Losses at the gene ends were 4 bases for V and 4 bases for J; bases not matched to a gene: 8. This CDR3 region has 15 residues. This CDR3 reads CASSSQGLDGETQYF. The CDR3 DNA reads TGTGCCAGCAGCTCCCAGGGACTAGATGGAGAGACCCAGTACTTC.

This rearrangement joins TRBV28 to TRBJ1-1; possible D gene TRBD1, 5 bases. Germline V lookup: CDR1 MDHEN, CDR2 SYDVKM. The CDR3 contains 15 residues. V was pared by 5 bases and J by 5 bases, with 18 bases between. CDR3 nucleotide sequence: TGTGCCAGCAGTATAAGAATTGGGACCGGGACTGAAGCTTTCTTT. Its protein is CASSIRIGTGTEAFF.

The chain uses TRBV27 and TRBJ1-1; D remains unclear. Germline V lookup: CDR1 MNHEY, CDR2 SMNVEV (reference sequence). Deletions cut 8 bases from V and 1 base from J, with 20 bases between. The CDR3 is 16 amino acids. The DNA of the CDR3 is TGTGCCAGCGGTAACCCAGCAGAGATATCGAACACTGAAGCTTTCTTT. This translates into CASGNPAEISNTEAFF.

The V gene is TRBV11-2, the J gene TRBJ2-1; D is possibly TRBD2 (5 bases). CDR3 length: 16 amino acids. The V end lost 6 bases, the J end lost 1 base, and 16 bases lay between the germline ends. The germline CDR1 and CDR2 sequences are SGHAT and FQNNGV. The CDR3 DNA sequence: TGTGCCAGCAGTTTTTTGACTCGAGGGTCCTACAATGAGCAGTTCTTC. Amino acids: CASSFLTRGSYNEQFF.

V gene TRBV4-1 combines with J gene TRBJ2-5; 8 nucleotides agree with TRBD1. Germline CDR1 reads MGHRA; CDR2 reads YSYEKL. The CDR3 runs to 15 residues. Losses at the gene ends were 1 base for V and 3 bases for J; bases not matched to a gene: 4. The CDR3 DNA sequence: TGCGCCAGCAGCCAAGCGGGACAGGTTGAAGAGACCCAGTACTTC. It translates to CASSQAGQVEETQYF.